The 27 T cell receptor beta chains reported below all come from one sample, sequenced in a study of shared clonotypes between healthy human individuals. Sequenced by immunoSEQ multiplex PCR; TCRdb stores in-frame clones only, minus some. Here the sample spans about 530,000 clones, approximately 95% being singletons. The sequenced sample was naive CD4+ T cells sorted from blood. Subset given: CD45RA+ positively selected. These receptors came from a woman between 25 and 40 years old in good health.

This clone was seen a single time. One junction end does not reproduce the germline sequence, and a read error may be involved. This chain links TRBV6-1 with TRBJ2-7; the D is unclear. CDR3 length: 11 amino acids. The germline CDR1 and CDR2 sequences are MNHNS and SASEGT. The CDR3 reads CVSETTGEQYF. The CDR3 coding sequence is TGTGTCAGCGAGACGACCGGGGAGCAGTACTTC.

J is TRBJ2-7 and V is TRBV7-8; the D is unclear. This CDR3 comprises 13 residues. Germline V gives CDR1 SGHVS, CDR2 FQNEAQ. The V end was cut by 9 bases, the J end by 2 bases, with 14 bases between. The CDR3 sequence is CASTRTTTYEQYF. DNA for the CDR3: TGTGCCAGTACCCGGACCACAACCTACGAGCAGTACTTC. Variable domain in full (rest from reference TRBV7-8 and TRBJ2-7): GAGVSQSPRYKVAKRGQDVALRCDPISGHVSLFWYQQALGQGPEFLTYFQNEAQLDKSGLPSDRFFAERPEGSVSTLKIQRTQQEDSAVYLCASTRTTTYEQYFGPGTRLTVT.

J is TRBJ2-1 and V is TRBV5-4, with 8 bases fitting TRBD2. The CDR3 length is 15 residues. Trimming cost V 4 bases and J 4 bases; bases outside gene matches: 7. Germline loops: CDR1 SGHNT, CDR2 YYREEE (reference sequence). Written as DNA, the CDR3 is TGTGCCAGCAGCCCTGGACTAGCAGAATACAATGAGCAGTTCTTC. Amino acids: CASSPGLAEYNEQFF. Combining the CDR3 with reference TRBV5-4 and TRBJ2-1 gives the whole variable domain ETGVTQSPTHLIKTRGQQVTLRCSSQSGHNTVSWYQQALGQGPQFIFQYYREEENGRGNFPPRFSGLQFPNYSSELNVNALELDDSALYLCASSPGLAEYNEQFFGPGTRLTVL.

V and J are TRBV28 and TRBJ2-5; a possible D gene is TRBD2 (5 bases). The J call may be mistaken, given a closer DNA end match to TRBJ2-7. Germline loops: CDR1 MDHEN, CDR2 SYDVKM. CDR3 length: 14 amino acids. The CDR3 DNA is TGTGCCAGCAGTTGGTCGACGGGATCCTACGAGCAGTACTTC. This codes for CASSWSTGSYEQYF.

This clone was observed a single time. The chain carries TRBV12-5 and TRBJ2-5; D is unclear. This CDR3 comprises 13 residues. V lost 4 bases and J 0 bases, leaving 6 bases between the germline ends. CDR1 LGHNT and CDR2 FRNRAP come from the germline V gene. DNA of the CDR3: TGTGCTAGTGGTTGGGTATACCAAGAGACCCAGTACTTC. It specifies CASGWVYQETQYF.

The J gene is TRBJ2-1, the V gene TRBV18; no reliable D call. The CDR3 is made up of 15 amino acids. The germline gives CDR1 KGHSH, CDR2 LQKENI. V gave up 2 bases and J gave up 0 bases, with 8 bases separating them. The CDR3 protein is CASSPGPSSYNEQFF. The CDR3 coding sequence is TGTGCCAGCTCACCAGGACCGAGCTCCTACAATGAGCAGTTCTTC.

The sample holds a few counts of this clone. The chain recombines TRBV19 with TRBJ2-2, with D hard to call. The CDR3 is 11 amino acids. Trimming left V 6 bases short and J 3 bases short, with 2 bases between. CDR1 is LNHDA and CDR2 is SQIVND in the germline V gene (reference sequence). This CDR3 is CASRYTGELFF. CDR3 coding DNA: TGTGCCAGTAGATACACCGGGGAGCTGTTTTTT.

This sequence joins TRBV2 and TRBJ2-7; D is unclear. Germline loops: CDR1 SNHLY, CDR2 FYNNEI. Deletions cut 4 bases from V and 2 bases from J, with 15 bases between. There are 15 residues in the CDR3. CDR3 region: CASSGGWADPYEQYF. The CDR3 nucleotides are TGTGCCAGCAGTGGGGGTTGGGCAGACCCCTACGAGCAGTACTTC. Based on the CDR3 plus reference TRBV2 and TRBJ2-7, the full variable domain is EPEVTQTPSHQVTQMGQEVILRCVPISNHLYFYWYRQILGQKVEFLVSFYNNEISEKSEIFDDQFSVERPDGSNFTLKIRSTKLEDSAMYFCASSGGWADPYEQYFGPGTRLTVT.

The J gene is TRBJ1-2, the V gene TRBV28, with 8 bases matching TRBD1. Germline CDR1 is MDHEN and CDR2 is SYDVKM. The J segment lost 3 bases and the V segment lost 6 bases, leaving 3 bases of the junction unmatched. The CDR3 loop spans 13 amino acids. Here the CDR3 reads CASSQDRDYGYTF. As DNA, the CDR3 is TGTGCCAGCAGCCAGGACAGGGACTATGGCTACACCTTC.

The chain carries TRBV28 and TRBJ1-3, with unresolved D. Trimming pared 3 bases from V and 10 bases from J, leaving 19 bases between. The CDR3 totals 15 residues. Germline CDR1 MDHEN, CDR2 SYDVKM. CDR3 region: CASSFQNPRFGTIYF. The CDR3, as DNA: TGTGCCAGCAGTTTCCAGAATCCACGTTTTGGGACCATATATTTT. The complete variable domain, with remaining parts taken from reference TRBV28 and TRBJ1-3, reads DVKVTQSSRYLVKRTGEKVFLECVQDMDHENMFWYRQDPGLGLRLIYFSYDVKMKEKGDIPEGYSVSREKKERFSLILESASTNQTSMYLCASSFQNPRFGTIYFGEGSWLTVV.

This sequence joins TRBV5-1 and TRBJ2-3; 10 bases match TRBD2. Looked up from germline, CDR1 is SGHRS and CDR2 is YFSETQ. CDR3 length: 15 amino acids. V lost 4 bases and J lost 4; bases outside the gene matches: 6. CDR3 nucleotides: TGCGCCAGCAGCCCCATTCTAGCGGGAGCAGATACGCAGTATTTT. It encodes CASSPILAGADTQYF.

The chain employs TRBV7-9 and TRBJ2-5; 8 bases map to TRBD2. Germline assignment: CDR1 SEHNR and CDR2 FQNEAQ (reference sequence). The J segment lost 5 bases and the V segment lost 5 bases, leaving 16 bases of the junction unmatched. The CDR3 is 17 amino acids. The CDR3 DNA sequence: TGTGCCAGCAGCCCACGGAGCGGGAGAGGGCAGGCGGAGACCCAGTACTTC. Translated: CASSPRSGRGQAETQYF.

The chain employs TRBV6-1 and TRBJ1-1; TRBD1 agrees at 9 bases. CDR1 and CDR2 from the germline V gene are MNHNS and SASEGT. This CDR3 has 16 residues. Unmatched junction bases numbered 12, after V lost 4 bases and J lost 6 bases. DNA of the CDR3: TGTGCCAGCAGTGCCCGCCCAAGGGACAGGGCCCCTGAAGCTTTCTTT. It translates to CASSARPRDRAPEAFF.

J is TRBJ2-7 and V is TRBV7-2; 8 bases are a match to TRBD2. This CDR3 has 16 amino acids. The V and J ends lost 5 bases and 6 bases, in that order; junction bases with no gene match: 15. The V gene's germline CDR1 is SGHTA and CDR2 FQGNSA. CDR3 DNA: TGTGCCAGCAGCCCCCAAAACAGCGGGGGCGTCTCCGAGCAGTACTTC. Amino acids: CASSPQNSGGVSEQYF.

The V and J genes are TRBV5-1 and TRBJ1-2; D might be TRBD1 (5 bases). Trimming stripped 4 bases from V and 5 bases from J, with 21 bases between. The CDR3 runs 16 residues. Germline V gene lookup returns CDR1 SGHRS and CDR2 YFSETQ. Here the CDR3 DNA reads TGCGCCAGCAGCATGAGCACAGGCGCCGGCCCGTATGGCTACACCTTC. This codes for CASSMSTGAGPYGYTF.

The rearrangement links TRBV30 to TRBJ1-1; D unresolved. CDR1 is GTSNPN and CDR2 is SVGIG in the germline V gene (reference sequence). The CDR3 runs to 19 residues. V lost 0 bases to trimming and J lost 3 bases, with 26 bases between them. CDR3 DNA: TGTGCCTGGAGTGTACCCCCCCTTCATCTGGGCATATTAGACACTGAAGCTTTCTTT. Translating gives CAWSVPPLHLGILDTEAFF.

This CDR3 is CASSLIEGTYEQYF. The CDR3 region has the DNA TGTGCCAGCAGCTTAATAGAGGGGACGTACGAGCAGTACTTC. V gene TRBV11-2 combines with J gene TRBJ2-7; D is tentatively TRBD1 or TRBD2 (5 bases each). The CDR3 covers 14 residues. Germline V gene data show CDR1 as SGHAT and CDR2 as FQNNGV. V dropped 2 bases and J dropped 4 bases, with 12 bases sitting between them.

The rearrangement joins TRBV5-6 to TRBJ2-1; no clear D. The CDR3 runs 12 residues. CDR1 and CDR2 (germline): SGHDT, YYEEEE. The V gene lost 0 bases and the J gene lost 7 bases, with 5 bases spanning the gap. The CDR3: CASSLGVNEQFF. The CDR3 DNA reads TGTGCCAGCAGCTTGGGGGTTAATGAGCAGTTCTTC.

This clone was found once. The CDR3 DNA follows: TGCGCCAGCAGCCAAGATCCCCCCGGGGGTAGCGTCGCCTACGAGCAGTACTTC. Protein sequence: CASSQDPPGGSVAYEQYF. The gene calls are TRBV4-1 and TRBJ2-7, with D maybe TRBD2 (6 bases). The V end lost 0 bases, the J end lost 2 bases, and 20 bases lay between the germline ends. The CDR3 spans 18 residues. Germline-derived CDR1 and CDR2 are MGHRA and YSYEKL.

The CDR3 DNA is TGTGCCAGCAGCCCCCGACTAGCGGGTAACAATGAGCAGTTCTTC. Amino acid sequence: CASSPRLAGNNEQFF. The rearrangement uses TRBV7-2 and TRBJ2-1; 10 bases are a match to TRBD2. The length of the CDR3 is 15 residues. The germline gives CDR1 SGHTA, CDR2 FQGNSA. V was clipped by 5 bases and J by 5 bases; unmatched bases: 6.

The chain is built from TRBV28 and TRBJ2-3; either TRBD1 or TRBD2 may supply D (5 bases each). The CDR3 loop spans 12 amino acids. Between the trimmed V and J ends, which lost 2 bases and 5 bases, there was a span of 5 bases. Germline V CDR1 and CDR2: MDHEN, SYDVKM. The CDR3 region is CASSLGGDTQYF. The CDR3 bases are TGTGCCAGCAGTTTAGGGGGAGATACGCAGTATTTT.

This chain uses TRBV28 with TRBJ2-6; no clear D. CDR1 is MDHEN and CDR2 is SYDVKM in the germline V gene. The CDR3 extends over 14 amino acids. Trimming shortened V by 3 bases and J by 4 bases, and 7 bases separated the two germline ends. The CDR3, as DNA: TGTGCCAGCAGTTTGGGTGGAGGGGCCAACGTCCTGACTTTC. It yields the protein CASSLGGGANVLTF.

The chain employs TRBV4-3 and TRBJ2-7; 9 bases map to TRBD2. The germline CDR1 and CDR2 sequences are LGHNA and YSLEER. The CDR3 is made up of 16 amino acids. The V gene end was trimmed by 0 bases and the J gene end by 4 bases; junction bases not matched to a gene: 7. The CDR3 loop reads CASSQESGSGSYEQYF. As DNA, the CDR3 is TGCGCCAGCAGCCAAGAAAGTGGTAGCGGGAGTTACGAGCAGTACTTC.

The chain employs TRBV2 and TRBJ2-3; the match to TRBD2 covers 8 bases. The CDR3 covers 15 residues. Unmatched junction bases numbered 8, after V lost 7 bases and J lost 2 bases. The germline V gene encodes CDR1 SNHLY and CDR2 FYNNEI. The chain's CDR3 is CASTPTSGATDTQYF. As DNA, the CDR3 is TGTGCCAGCACCCCTACTAGCGGAGCCACAGATACGCAGTATTTT.

The CDR3 sequence: CASSFHGGHGTSMETQYF. As DNA, the CDR3 is TGTGCCAGCAGTTTTCATGGGGGGCACGGTACTAGCATGGAGACCCAGTACTTC. V usage is TRBV28 and J usage is TRBJ2-5; either TRBD1 or TRBD2 may fit D (6 bases each). Germline assignment: CDR1 MDHEN and CDR2 SYDVKM. Trimming removed 3 bases from V and 5 bases from J, with 25 bases in between. CDR3 length: 18 amino acids.

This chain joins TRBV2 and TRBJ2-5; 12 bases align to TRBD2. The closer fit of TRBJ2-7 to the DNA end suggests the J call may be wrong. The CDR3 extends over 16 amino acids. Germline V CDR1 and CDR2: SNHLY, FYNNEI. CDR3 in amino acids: CASSEGLAGGYVEQYF. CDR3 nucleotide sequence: TGTGCCAGCAGTGAAGGCCTAGCGGGAGGGTATGTCGAGCAGTACTTC.

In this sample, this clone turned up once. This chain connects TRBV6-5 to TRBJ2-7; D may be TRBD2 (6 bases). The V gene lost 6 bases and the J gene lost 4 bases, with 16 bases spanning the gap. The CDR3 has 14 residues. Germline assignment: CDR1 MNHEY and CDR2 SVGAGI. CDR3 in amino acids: CASSLDAGPYEQYF. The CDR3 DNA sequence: TGTGCCAGCAGCCTTGATGCGGGACCGTACGAGCAGTACTTC.